The sequence of this T cell receptor (beta chain) was determined in a study of radiotherapy plus CTLA-4 blockade in lung cancer. General study points: Some TCR clones had been derived from tumors. These clones expanded in peripheral blood after radiotherapy plus ipilimumab.

For this clone: The antigen is undetermined.

Germline loops: CDR1 GTSNPN, CDR2 SVGIG (reference sequence). The ends lost 4 bases at V and 6 bases at J; junction bases unmatched: 8. The CDR3 has 15 amino acids. Clones were sequenced by immunoSEQ multiplex PCR, and TCRdb holds only the in-frame ones, with some missing. The sample carries more than 80,000 clones, over 65% recorded once. Sequencing used peripheral blood, obtained from a patient treated with radiotherapy plus ipilimumab. The TCR was taken from a human donor with non-small cell lung cancer that progressed on radiotherapy plus ipilimumab. Some clones in this sample may be carry-over from other donors' samples. The chain employs TRBV30 and TRBJ1-6, with 8 bases lining up with TRBD1. In DNA form, the CDR3 reads TGTGCCTGGATGGTAGCAGGGGGCACTAATTCACCCCTCCACTTT. Translating gives CAWMVAGGTNSPLHF.